This T cell receptor beta chain is from a study of cytomegalovirus exposure and HLA in healthy donors. The study's findings and limits: Analyses of presence/absence relied on an assumption of roughly uniform sequencing depth across donors.

Only a few counts were recorded for this clone. Antigen: not known. PCR amplification relied on 60 Vbeta primers (plus 13 Jbeta primers). The repertoire was sequenced with immunoSEQ multiplex PCR; TCRdb's copy has only in-frame clones and lacks some. The profile covers 120,000 or so clones, with roughly a tenth appearing a single time and about 4.6% taken by the ten largest. The CDR3 is 16 amino acids. V was pared by 1 base and J by 0 bases, with 10 bases between. Germline CDR1 and CDR2: SEHNR and FQNEAQ (reference sequence). Material for sequencing was PBMCs. The clonotype originates from a woman between 18 and 29 years old in good health and CMV-seropositive. The J gene is TRBJ1-3, the V gene TRBV7-9; D unclear. The CDR3 region is CASSLVGLVSGNTIYF. CDR3 coding DNA: TGTGCCAGCAGCTTAGTAGGACTGGTCTCTGGAAACACCATATATTTT.